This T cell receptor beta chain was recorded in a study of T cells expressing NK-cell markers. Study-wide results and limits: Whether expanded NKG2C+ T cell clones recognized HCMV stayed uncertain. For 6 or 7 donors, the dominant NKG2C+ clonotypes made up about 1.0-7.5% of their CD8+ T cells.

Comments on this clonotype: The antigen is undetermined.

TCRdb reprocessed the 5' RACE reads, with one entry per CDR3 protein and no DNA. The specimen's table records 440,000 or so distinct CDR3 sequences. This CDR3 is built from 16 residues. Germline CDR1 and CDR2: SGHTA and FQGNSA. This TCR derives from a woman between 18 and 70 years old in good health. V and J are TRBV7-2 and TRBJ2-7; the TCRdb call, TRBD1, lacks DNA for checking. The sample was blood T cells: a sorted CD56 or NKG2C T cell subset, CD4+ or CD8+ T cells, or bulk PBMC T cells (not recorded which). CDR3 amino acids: CASSLSGGAISYEQYF.